This TCR beta chain was observed in a study of read filtering for tumor transcriptome and immune sequencing. Germline values: CDR1 SGHVS, CDR2 FQNEAQ. The germline V and J ends were trimmed by 4 bases and 4 bases, with 20 bases remaining between them. The CDR3 runs 17 residues. This clonotype was seen many times. The library was built from around 380 ng RNA with molecular barcoded adaptors for alpha/delta and beta/gamma chains. TCRdb called the reads again in MiXCR, with one record for every CDR3 protein. The repertoire holds 20,000 to 25,000 distinct CDR3 sequences, with about an eighth as singletons.

The sequence was obtained from a donor over 35 with multiple myeloma. The sequencing sample was made of a population of CD138-negative cells sorted from bone marrow. The rearrangement links TRBV7-8 to TRBJ1-5; possibly TRBD1 for D (6 bases). CDR3 sequence reads: CASSSKDRTAYNQPQHF. The CDR3 DNA sequence: TGTGCCAGCAGCTCCAAAGATCGGACAGCGTATAATCAGCCCCAGCATTTT.